This TCR beta chain was documented in a study of blood T cell repertoires in COVID-19 (dated by TCRdb to about 2020). In the study overall: Collaborator samples came from the United States, Italy and Spain and covered acute and convalescent phases of COVID-19. The prospective study material was composed of cDNA or gDNA derived from T cells, B-cell-depleted T cells, or PBMCs. Deeply sampled blood TCRbeta repertoires from subjects exposed to, actively infected with, or recovered from COVID-19 were included in the dataset. A freely available public database, intended as a resource for researchers studying the immune response to SARS-CoV-2, is where the repertoires were released. Samples were obtained from the ongoing ImmuneRACE study (first 160 participants) and from 1,000 to 1,500 subjects provided by 6 global collaborators. The sample metadata nearly always contained a de-identified subject ID, COVID-19 status, age in years and sex. Where available, HLA class I and class II types were obtained from metadata supplied by the sample provider rather than from assay-based typing. The research as a whole found: How much clinical and demographic metadata was included differed by source and by participant, and the metadata was provided uncurated.

For this clone: Its antigen is unknown. It has no much larger one-base neighbor in the sample; base qualities were not kept.

Spanning cysteine to phenylalanine, the CDR3 consists of 17 amino acids. Of the read, only the CDR3 DNA is kept; its 51 bases are in frame from base 1. The germline V and J ends show losses of 4 bases and 7 bases respectively, and no gene match explains 9 bases of the junction. The germline V gene provides CDR1 SGHTA and CDR2 FQGNSA. The collaborating institutions used their own protocols to collect whole blood in K2EDTA tubes. Collaborator samples were shipped for TCRbeta analysis as frozen whole blood, isolated PBMCs, or DNA extracted from either sample type. TCRbeta CDR3 regions were amplified from genomic DNA using the immunoSEQ Assay, a bias-controlled multiplex PCR. Concerning the study's data processing: Nucleated cell counts per sample were estimated from amplification of reference gene primers within the assay. Sequence reads were collapsed and filtered to measure the absolute abundance of every unique TCRbeta CDR3 rearrangement. For each sample, productive Simpson clonality was calculated as the square root of Simpson's diversity index across productive rearrangements. Drawn from immuneACCESS, this table holds only the in-frame rearrangements with V and J called that TCRdb kept. Clones are partly lost; checked studies trace under half to an unresolved V gene and leave the rest unexplained. D and trimming were read from the DNA, whereas the V and J calls and clone size are those reported in that table. This sample lists about 120,000 clones; 75% to 85% were detected once. Together, the top ten hold about 10% of the sample.

This receptor was identified in a human donor in a cohort sampled during active COVID-19. The chain is made from TRBV7-2 and TRBJ2-1; TRBD2 matches 14 bases in the middle. The sample comprised peripheral blood. The DNA sequence reads TGTGCCAGCAGCTCTTCCGGGACTAGCGGGAGTAGAAATGAGCAGTTCTTC. Its protein reads: CASSSSGTSGSRNEQFF.